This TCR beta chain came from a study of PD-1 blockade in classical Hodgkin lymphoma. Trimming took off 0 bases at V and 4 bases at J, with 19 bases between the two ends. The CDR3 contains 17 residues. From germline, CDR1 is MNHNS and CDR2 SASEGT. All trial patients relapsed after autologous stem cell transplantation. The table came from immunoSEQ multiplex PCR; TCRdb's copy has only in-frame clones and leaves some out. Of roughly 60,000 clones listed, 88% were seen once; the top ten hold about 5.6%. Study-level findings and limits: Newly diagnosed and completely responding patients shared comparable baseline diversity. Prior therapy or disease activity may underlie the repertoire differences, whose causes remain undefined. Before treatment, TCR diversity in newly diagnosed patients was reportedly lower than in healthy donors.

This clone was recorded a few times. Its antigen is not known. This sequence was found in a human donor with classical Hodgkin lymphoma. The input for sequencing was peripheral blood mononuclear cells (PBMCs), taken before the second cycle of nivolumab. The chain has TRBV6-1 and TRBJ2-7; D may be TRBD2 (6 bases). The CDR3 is CASSEAEGLPMSYEQYF. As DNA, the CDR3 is TGTGCCAGCAGTGAAGCCGAGGGACTCCCGATGTCTTACGAGCAGTACTTC.